This T cell receptor (beta chain) derives from a study of T cell repertoires in cytomegalovirus infection. Looking at the study overall: CMV infection together with matching HLA type was indicated by public TCR beta signatures.

Trimming removed 5 bases at V and 4 bases at J, with 18 bases between. The CDR3 runs 16 residues. CDR1 is MDHEN, CDR2 SYDVKM, per germline. This clonotype was picked up a small number of times. TCRdb redid the calling of the reads with MiXCR, one entry per CDR3 protein. This table has more than 650,000 distinct CDR3 sequences, approximately 40% appearing once. The J gene is TRBJ1-5, the V gene TRBV28; D is possibly TRBD1 (6 bases). The origin of this receptor is a human donor in good health (CMV status not recorded). Some clones in this sample may be carry-over from other donors' samples. The specimen was PBMCs. CDR3 loop: CASSPLMAGDNQPQHF. The CDR3, as DNA: TGTGCCAGCAGTCCCCTAATGGCAGGGGATAATCAGCCCCAGCATTTT.